The 9 T cell receptor beta chains in this list originate from one sample, sequenced in a study of blood T cells in healthy people across ages. A second PCR, run for roughly 7 to 11 cycles, used a sample-barcoded 5' primer plus a J-beta primer mix. TCRdb passed the 5' RACE reads through MiXCR, listing each CDR3 protein once. The sample includes 1.5 million to 2 million distinct CDR3 sequences, under 30% of them seen just once. The sample taken for sequencing was blood. The receptor source for this set is a young woman in good health.

The rearrangement links TRBV9 to TRBJ2-7, with 8 bases that match TRBD1. J lost 6 bases, V lost 4 bases, and 6 bases had no gene match. The CDR3 runs 13 residues. The germline V gene has CDR1 SGDLS and CDR2 YYNGEE. The CDR3 loop reads CASSPGGSREQYF. CDR3 nucleotides: TGTGCCAGCAGCCCAGGGGGCTCACGCGAGCAGTACTTC.

This clonotype showed up just a few times. A read error may produce the germline difference seen at one junction end. The gene calls are TRBV7-2 and TRBJ2-5, with D possibly TRBD1 on 5 matching bases. Germline V gene sequence: CDR1 SGHTA, CDR2 FQGNSA. The CDR3 has 14 residues. The CDR3 sequence: CVSSPSRAWETQYF. DNA for the CDR3: TGTGTCAGCAGCCCTTCCAGGGCTTGGGAGACCCAGTACTTC.

The chain carries TRBV5-1 and TRBJ2-7; D gene ambiguous. The CDR3 runs 13 residues. V was trimmed by 5 bases and J by 7 bases, leaving 16 bases between them. Per germline, CDR1 SGHRS and CDR2 YFSETQ. The DNA for the CDR3 is TGCGCCAGCAGTGTGGATAGCACCGGGGAGCAGTACTTC. Protein product: CASSVDSTGEQYF.

This clonotype was detected only a few times. V is TRBV12-3 or TRBV12-4 and J is TRBJ1-2; D unresolved. Trimming pared 3 bases from V and 4 bases from J, leaving 12 bases between. This CDR3 contains 14 residues. CDR3 DNA sequence: TGTGCCAGCAGTTTCAGAGGTTTTAGCTATGGCTACACCTTC. It translates to CASSFRGFSYGYTF.

This clonotype was recorded many times. The V call is TRBV12-3 or TRBV12-4, the J call TRBJ2-7; D remains unclear. This CDR3 is built from 13 residues. The V end lost 6 bases, the J end lost 4 bases, and 13 bases lay between the germline ends. The DNA for the CDR3 is TGTGCCAGCAGATTGAAACGGACGTACGAGCAGTACTTC. Amino acid sequence: CASRLKRTYEQYF.

This clonotype was seen ten or more times. This chain connects TRBV20-1 to TRBJ2-7; 8 positions match TRBD1. Looked up from germline, CDR1 is DFQATT and CDR2 is SNEGSKA (reference sequence). The length of the CDR3 is 17 residues. V lost 0 bases, J lost 4 bases, and 14 bases stayed unmatched. The CDR3 bases are TGCAGTGCTAGAGAAGGGACAGGTAAAGGGAACCCTTACGAGCAGTACTTC. Translated, it gives CSAREGTGKGNPYEQYF.

This clonotype was seen a handful of times. The V gene is TRBV7-6, the J gene TRBJ2-3, with 10 positions matching TRBD2. CDR1 SGHVS and CDR2 FNYEAQ come from the germline V gene. The CDR3 contains 14 residues. The V gene end was trimmed by 5 bases and the J gene end by 4 bases; junction bases not matched to a gene: 3. The CDR3 sequence: CASSGSGRPDTQYF. As DNA, the CDR3 is TGTGCCAGCAGCGGTAGCGGGAGGCCAGATACGCAGTATTTT. Full variable domain (missing parts from reference TRBV7-6 and TRBJ2-3): GAGVSQSPRYKVTKRGQDVALRCDPISGHVSLYWYRQALGQGPEFLTYFNYEAQQDKSGLPNDRFSAERPEGSISTLTIQRTEQRDSAMYRCASSGSGRPDTQYFGPGTRLTVL.

There are a few counts of this clonotype. The CDR3 DNA sequence: TGTGCCAGCTCCCGTAGGGGGGACTTTTCTTACGAGCAGTACTTC. This gives the protein CASSRRGDFSYEQYF. V usage is TRBV6-2 or TRBV6-3 and J usage is TRBJ2-7, with D perhaps given as TRBD1 or TRBD2 (6 bases each). The CDR3 runs to 15 residues. CDR1 and CDR2 (germline): MNHEY, SVGEGT. Trimming left V 8 bases short and J 4 bases short, with 21 bases between.

This clonotype was seen a handful of times. The rearrangement links TRBV9 to TRBJ2-6; TRBD1 is a possible D gene (6 bases). Germline CDR1 and CDR2: SGDLS and YYNGEE. The CDR3 runs to 16 residues. V was trimmed by 3 bases and J by 0 bases, leaving 10 bases between them. The CDR3 spells CASSETGFSGANVLTF. The CDR3 DNA is TGTGCCAGCAGCGAAACAGGGTTCTCTGGGGCCAACGTCCTGACTTTC. The entire variable domain, with the rest obtained from reference TRBV9 and TRBJ2-6, is as follows: DSGVTQTPKHLITATGQRVTLRCSPRSGDLSVYWYQQSLDQGLQFLIQYYNGEERAKGNILERFSAQQFPDLHSELNLSSLELGDSALYFCASSETGFSGANVLTFGAGSRLTVL.